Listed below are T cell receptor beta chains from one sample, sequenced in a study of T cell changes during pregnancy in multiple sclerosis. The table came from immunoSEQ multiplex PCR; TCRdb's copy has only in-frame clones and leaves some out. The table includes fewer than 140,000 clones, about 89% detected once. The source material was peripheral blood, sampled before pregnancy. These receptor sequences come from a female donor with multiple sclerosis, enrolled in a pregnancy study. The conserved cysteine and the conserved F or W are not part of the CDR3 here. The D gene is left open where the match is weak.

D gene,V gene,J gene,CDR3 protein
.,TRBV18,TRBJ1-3,ASSLGLLSGNTIY
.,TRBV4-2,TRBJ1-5,ASSPGRHRGNQPQH
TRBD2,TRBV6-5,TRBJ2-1,ASSRDYTRSNEQF
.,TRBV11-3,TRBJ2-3,ASSLDLGRGGTDTQY
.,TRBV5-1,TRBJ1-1,ASRLGSGNTEAF
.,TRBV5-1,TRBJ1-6,ASSLEELSPLH
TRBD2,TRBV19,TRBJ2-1,ASTRTSGRPYNEQF
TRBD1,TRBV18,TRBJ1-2,ASSPLTGTGESYGYT
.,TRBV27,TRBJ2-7,ASSLNPRGGEQY
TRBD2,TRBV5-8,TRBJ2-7,ASSRTSGNTYEQY
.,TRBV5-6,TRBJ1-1,ASSLLGSTEAF
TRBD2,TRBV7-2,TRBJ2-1,ASSLWRGASEQF
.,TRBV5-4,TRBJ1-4,ASRGLLGKLF
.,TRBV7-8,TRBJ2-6,ASSLLQLSGANVLT
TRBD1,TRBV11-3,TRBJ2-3,ASSLRGLADTQY
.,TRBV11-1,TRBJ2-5,ASSSTRLGGQETQY
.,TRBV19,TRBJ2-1,ASSRPWGDEQF
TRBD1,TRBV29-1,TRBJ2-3,SVEGSGQGGTSTDTQY
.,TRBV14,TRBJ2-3,ASSQERGLPLTDTQY
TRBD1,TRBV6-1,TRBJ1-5,ASTSRDRGSQH
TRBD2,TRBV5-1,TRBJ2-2,ASSLRGLAGMNTGELF
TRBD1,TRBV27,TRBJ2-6,ASRQTGGASGANVLT
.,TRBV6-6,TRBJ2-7,ATRDGGGYEQY
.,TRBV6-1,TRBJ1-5,ASIRQPQSNQPQH
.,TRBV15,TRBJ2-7,ATSRVGTGAYEQY
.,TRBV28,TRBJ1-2,ASSPGTGYT
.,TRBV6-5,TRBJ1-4,ASSSLTVEKLF
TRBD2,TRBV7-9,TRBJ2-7,ASSAWTSGRAYEQY
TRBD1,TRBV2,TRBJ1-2,ASIETGMSYGYT
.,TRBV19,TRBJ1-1,ASGGVFTEAF
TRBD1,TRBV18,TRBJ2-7,ASSPPLRTGKNEQY
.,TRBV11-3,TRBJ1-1,ASSLGGPTEAF
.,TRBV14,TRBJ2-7,ASSWVGYEQY
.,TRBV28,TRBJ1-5,ASSFEGGEGSNQPQH
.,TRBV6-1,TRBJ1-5,ASRGQGPQH
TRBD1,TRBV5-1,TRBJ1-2,ASSGTPGQGGYT
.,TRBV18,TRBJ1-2,ASSPSENYGYT
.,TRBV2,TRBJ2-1,ASSERSGSVNEQF
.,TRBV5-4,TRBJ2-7,ASSLAGLKTYEQY
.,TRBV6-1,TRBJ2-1,ASIPVLARSNEQF
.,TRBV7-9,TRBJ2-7,ASSHGFWGVEQY
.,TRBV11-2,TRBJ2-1,ASSSLRRDRVRPEQF
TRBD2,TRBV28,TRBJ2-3,ASRRRGLALTDTQY
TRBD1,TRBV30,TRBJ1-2,AWTRRGTGYGYT
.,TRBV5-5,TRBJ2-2,ASSSSFGTRNTGELF
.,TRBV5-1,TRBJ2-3,ASSLEPPDTQY
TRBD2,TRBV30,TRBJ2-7,AWSPLPGTIEQY
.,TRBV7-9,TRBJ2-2,ASSNIRVNGELF
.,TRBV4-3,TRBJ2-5,ASSQSRGSQY
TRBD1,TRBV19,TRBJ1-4,ASSITRGRANEKLF
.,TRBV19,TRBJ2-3,ASSKGQLADTQY
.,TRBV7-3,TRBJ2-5,ASSPLPGTQETQY
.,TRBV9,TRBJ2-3,ASSVRQTDTQY
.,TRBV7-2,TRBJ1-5,ASSLKGGNQPQH
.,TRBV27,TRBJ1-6,ASSQRFSNSPLH
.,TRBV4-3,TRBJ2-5,ASSQDGQGGETQY
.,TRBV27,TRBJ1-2,ATALNYREYNYGYT
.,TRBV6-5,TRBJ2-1,ASSYSINEQF